The clone carrying this T cell receptor beta chain is medium-sized (0.01 to 0.1%) in the sample. This same CDR3 is encoded by further DNA sequences in the sample. CDR3 length: 15 residues. The J segment lost 0 bases and the V segment lost 6 bases, leaving 8 bases of the junction unmatched. The sample is drawn from a study of metastatic and nonmetastatic thyroid tumors. Turning to the study itself: Across peripheral blood and tumor or nodule tissue samples taken from malignant and benign thyroid patients, the repertoires were compared with one another.

Ahead of thyroid surgery, no patient had received treatment of any kind. Study processing details: Building a distant-metastasis classifier for papillary thyroid cancer drew on CDR3 differences across clinicopathological groups. TCRdb re-clonotyped the PCR reads through MiXCR. TCRdb's processing, not the authors' own work, is the source of the V and J calls. The sample holds tens of thousands of clones; about a sixth are singletons and the top ten take approximately 4.8%. What was sequenced was blood. This sequence was found in a female donor with papillary thyroid cancer or a benign thyroid nodule (not recorded which). Some clones in this sample may be carry-over from other donors' samples. This chain connects TRBV12-3 or TRBV12-4 to TRBJ2-7, with 7 nucleotides matching TRBD2. CDR3 residues: CASSPLGGSSYEQYF. The CDR3 DNA reads as TGTGCCAGCAGCCCTTTGGGGGGGAGCTCCTACGAGCAGTACTTC.